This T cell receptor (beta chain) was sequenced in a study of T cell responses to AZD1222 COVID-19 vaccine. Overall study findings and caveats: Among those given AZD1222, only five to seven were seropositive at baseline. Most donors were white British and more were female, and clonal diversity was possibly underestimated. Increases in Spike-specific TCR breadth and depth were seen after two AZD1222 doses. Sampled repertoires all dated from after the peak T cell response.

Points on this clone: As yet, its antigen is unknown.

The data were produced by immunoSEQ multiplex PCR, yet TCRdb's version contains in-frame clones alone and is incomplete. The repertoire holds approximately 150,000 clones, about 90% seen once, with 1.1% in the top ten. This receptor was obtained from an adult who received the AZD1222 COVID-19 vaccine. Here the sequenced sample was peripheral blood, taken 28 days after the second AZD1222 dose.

This chain's CDR3 is CASSGGSGDTDTQYF. Written as DNA, the CDR3 is TGTGCCAGCAGTGGGGGTAGCGGGGACACAGATACGCAGTATTTT. This chain connects TRBV6-4 to TRBJ2-3; 8 bases match TRBD2. Germline trimming cut 4 bases from V and 2 bases from J; bases unmatched to any gene: 5. From germline, CDR1 is MRHNA and CDR2 SNTAGT. The CDR3 consists of 15 residues.